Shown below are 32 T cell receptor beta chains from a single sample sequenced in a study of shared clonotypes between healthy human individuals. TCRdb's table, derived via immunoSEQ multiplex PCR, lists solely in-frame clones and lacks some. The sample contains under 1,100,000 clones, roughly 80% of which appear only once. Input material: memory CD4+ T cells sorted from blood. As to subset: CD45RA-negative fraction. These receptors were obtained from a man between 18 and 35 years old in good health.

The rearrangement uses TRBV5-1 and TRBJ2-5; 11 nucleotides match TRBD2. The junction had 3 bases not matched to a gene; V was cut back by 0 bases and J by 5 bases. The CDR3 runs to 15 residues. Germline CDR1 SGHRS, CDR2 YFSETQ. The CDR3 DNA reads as TGCGCCAGCAGCTTGGTTAGCGGGAGGGATGAGACCCAGTACTTC. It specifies CASSLVSGRDETQYF.

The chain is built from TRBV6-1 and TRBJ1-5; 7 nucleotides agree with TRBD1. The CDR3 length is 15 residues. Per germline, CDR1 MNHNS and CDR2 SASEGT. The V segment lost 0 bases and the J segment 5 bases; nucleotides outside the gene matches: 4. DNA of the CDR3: TGTGCCAGCAGTGAAGCGGGGACAGTCCATCAGCCCCAGCATTTT. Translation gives CASSEAGTVHQPQHF.

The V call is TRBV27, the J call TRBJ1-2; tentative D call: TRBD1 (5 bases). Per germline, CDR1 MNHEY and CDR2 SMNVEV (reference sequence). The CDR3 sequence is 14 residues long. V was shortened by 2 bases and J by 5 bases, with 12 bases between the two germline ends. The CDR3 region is CASSLGRDGYGYTF. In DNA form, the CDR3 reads TGTGCCAGCAGTTTAGGCAGGGATGGATATGGCTACACCTTC.

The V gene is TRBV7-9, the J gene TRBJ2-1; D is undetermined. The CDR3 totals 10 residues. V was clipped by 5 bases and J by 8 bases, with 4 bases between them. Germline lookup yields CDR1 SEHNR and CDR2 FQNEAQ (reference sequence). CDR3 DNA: TGTGCCAGCAGCATCGATGAGCAGTTCTTC. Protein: CASSIDEQFF. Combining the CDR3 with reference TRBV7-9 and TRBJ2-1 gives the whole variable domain DTGVSQNPRHKITKRGQNVTFRCDPISEHNRLYWYRQTLGQGPEFLTYFQNEAQLEKSRLLSDRFSAERPKGSFSTLEIQRTEQGDSAMYLCASSIDEQFFGPGTRLTVL.

The CDR3 region is CASSLDALLGYTF. CDR3 bases: TGTGCCAGCAGCTTGGATGCCCTTCTGGGCTACACCTTC. The V call is TRBV5-5, the J call TRBJ1-2; D gene ambiguous. The CDR3 loop spans 13 amino acids. The V and J ends lost 0 bases and 8 bases respectively, with 11 bases between them. The germline V gene encodes CDR1 SGHKS and CDR2 YYEKEE (reference sequence).

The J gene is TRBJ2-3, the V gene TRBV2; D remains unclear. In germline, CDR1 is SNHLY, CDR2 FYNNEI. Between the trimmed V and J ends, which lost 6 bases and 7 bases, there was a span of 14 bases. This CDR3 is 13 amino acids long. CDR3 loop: CASSPSAGYTQYF. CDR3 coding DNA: TGTGCCAGCAGCCCCTCCGCCGGTTATACGCAGTATTTT.

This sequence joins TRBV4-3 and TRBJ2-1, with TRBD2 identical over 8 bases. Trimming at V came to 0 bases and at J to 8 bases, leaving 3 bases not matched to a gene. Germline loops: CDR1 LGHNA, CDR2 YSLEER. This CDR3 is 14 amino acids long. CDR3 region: CASSQEAGVHEQFF. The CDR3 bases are TGCGCCAGCAGCCAAGAAGCGGGAGTCCATGAGCAGTTCTTC.

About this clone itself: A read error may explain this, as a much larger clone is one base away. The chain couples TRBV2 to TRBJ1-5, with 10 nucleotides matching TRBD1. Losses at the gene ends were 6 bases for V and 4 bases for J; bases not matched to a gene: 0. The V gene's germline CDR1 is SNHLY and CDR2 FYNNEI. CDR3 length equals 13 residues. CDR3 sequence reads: CASRGQGNQPQHF. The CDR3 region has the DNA TGTGCCAGCAGGGGACAGGGGAATCAGCCCCAGCATTTT. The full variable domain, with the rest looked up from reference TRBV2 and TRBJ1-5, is EPEVTQTPSHQVTQMGQEVILRCVPISNHLYFYWYRQILGQKVEFLVSFYNNEISEKSEIFDDQFSVERPDGSNFTLKIRSTKLEDSAMYFCASRGQGNQPQHFGDGTRLSIL.

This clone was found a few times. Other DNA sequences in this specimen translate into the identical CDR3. DNA for the CDR3: TGTGCCAGCCGACTAGCGGGAGGTCCAGATACGCAGTATTTT. Translation: CASRLAGGPDTQYF. The chain recombines TRBV27 with TRBJ2-3; 13 nucleotides line up with TRBD2. The CDR3 has 14 amino acids. Trimming removed 8 bases from V and 4 bases from J; junction bases left unmatched: 3. Germline V gives CDR1 MNHEY, CDR2 SMNVEV (reference sequence).

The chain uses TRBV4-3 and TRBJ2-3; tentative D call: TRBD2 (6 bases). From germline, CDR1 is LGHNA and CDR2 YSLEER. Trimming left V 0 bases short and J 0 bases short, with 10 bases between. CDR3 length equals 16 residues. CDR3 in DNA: TGCGCCAGCAGCCAAGATGTACGGGGGAGCACAGATACGCAGTATTTT. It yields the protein CASSQDVRGSTDTQYF.

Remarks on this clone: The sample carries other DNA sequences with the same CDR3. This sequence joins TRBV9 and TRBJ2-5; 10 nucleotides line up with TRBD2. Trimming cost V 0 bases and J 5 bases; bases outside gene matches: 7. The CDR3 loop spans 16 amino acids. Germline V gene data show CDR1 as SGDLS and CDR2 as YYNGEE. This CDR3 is CASSVGAGGPGETQYF. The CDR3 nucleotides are TGTGCCAGCAGCGTAGGAGCGGGGGGGCCAGGGGAGACCCAGTACTTC.

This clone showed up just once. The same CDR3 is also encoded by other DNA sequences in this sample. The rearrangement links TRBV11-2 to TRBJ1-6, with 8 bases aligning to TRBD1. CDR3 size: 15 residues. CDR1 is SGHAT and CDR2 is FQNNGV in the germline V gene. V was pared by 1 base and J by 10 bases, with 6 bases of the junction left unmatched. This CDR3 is CASSLGDRGNSPLHF. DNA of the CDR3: TGTGCCAGCAGCTTAGGAGACAGGGGTAACTCACCCCTCCACTTT.

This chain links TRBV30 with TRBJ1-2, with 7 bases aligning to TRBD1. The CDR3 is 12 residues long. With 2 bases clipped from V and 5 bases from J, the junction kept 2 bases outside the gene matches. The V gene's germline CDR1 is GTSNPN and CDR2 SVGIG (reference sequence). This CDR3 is CAWSPGGYGYTF. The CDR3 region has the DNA TGTGCCTGGAGTCCAGGGGGATATGGCTACACCTTC.

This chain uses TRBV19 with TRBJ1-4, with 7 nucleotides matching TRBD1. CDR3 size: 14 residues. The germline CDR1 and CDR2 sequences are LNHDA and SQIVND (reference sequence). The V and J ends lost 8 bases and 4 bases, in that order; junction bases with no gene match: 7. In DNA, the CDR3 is TGTGCCAGTTCGGACAGGCGCCTTAATGAAAAACTGTTTTTT. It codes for CASSDRRLNEKLFF.

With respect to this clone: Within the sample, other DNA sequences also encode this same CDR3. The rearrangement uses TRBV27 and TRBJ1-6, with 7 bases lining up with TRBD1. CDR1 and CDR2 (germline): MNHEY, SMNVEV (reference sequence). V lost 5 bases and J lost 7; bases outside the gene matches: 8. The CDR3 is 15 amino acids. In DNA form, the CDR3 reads TGTGCCAGCAGTAGTACCGGGACAGTAAATTCACCCCTCCACTTT. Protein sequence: CASSSTGTVNSPLHF.

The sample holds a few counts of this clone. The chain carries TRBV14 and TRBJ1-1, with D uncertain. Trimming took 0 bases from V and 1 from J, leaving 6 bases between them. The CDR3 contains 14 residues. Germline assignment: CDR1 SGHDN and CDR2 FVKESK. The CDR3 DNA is TGTGCCAGCAGCCAAGACGTCGCGAACACTGAAGCTTTCTTT. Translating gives CASSQDVANTEAFF.

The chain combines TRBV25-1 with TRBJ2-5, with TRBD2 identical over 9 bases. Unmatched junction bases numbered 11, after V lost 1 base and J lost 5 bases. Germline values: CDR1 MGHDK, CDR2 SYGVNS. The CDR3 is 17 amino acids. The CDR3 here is CASSELGGGRAGETQYF. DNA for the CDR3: TGTGCCAGCAGTGAATTAGGAGGCGGGAGGGCCGGTGAGACCCAGTACTTC.

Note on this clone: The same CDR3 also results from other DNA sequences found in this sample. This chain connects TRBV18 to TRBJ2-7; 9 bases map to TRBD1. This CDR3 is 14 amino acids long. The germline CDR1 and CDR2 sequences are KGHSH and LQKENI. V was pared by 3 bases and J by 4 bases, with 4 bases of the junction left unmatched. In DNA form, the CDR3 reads TGTGCCAGCTCACCCACGGGACAGGGTTACGAGCAGTACTTC. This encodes CASSPTGQGYEQYF.

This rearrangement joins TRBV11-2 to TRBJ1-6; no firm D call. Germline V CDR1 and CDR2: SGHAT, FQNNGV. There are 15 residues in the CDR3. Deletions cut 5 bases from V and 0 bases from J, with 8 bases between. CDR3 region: CASSPPNSYNSPLHF. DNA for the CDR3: TGTGCCAGCAGCCCTCCAAACTCCTATAATTCACCCCTCCACTTT.

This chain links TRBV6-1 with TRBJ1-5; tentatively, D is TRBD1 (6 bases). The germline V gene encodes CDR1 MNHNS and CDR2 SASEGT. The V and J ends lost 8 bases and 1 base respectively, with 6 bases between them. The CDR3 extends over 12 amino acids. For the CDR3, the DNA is TGTGCCAGCGGACAGAGCAATCAGCCCCAGCATTTT. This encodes CASGQSNQPQHF.

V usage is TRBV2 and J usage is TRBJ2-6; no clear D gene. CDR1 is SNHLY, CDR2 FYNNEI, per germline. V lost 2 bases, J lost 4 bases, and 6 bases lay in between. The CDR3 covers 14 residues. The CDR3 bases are TGTGCCAGCAGTGAACTGGGAGGGGCCAACGTCCTGACTTTC. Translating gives CASSELGGANVLTF.

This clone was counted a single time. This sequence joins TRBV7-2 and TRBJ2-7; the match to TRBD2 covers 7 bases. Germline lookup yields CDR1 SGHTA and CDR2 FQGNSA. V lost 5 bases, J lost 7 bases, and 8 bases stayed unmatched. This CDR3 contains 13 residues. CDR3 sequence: CASSGREWREQYF. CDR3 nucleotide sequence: TGTGCCAGCAGCGGGCGGGAGTGGAGGGAGCAGTACTTC.

This CDR3 is CASSGASGSWNEQYF. Here the CDR3 DNA reads TGTGCCAGCAGTGGGGCTAGCGGGAGCTGGAACGAGCAGTACTTC. The chain combines TRBV2 with TRBJ2-7, with 10 bases that match TRBD2. Germline CDR1 reads SNHLY; CDR2 reads FYNNEI. V lost 4 bases, J lost 5 bases, and 8 bases stayed unmatched. The CDR3 contains 15 residues.

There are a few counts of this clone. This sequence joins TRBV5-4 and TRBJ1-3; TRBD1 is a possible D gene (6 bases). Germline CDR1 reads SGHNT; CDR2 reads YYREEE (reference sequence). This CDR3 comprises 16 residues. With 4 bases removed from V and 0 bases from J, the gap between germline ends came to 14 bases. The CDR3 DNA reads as TGTGCCAGCAGCAAAGGAAGGGACAACTCTGGAAACACCATATATTTT. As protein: CASSKGRDNSGNTIYF.

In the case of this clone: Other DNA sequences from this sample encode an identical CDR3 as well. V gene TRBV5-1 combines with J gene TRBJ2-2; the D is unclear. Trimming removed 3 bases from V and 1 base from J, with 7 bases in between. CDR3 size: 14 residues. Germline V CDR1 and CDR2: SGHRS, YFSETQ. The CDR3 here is CASSSTVNTGELFF. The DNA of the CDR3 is TGCGCCAGCAGCTCAACCGTGAACACCGGGGAGCTGTTTTTT.

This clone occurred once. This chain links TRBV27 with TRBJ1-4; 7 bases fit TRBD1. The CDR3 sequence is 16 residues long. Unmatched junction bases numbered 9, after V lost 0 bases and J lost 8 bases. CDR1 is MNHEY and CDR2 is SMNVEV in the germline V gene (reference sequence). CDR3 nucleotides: TGTGCCAGCAGTTTATCCAAGGGGGCAGGGGGGGAAAAACTGTTTTTT. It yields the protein CASSLSKGAGGEKLFF.

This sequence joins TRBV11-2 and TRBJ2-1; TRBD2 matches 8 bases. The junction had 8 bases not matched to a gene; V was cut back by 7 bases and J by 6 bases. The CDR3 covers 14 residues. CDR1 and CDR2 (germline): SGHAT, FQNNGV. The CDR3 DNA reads TGTGCCAGCACCCCAGGACTAGCTGCCAATGAGCAGTTCTTC. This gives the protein CASTPGLAANEQFF.

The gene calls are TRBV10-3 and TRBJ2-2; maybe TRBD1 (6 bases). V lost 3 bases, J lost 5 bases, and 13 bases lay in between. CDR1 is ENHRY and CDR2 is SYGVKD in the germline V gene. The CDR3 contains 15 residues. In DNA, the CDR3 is TGTGCCATCAGTGAAGCGACAGGTCTTACCGGGGAGCTGTTTTTT. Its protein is CAISEATGLTGELFF.

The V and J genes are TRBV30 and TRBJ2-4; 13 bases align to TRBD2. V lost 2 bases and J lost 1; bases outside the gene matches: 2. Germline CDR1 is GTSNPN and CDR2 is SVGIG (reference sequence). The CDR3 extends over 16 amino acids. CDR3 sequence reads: CAWSTSGGAAKNIQYF. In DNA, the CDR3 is TGTGCCTGGAGTACTAGCGGGGGGGCGGCCAAAAACATTCAGTACTTC. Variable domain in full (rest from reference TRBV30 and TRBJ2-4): SQTIHQWPATLVQPVGSPLSLECTVEGTSNPNLYWYRQAAGRGLQLLFYSVGIGQISSEVPQNLSASRPQDRQFILSSKKLLLSDSGFYLCAWSTSGGAAKNIQYFGAGTRLSVL.

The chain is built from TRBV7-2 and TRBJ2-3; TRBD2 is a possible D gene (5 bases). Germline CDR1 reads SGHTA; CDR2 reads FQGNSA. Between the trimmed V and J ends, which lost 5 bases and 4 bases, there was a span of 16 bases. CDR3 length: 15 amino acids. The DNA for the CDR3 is TGTGCCAGCAGCGGACGACTACAGTATTCAGATACGCAGTATTTT. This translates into CASSGRLQYSDTQYF. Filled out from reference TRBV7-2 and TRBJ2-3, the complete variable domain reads GAGVSQSPSNKVTEKGKDVELRCDPISGHTALYWYRQSLGQGLEFLIYFQGNSAPDKSGLPSDRFSAERTGGSVSTLTIQRTQQEDSAVYLCASSGRLQYSDTQYFGPGTRLTVL.

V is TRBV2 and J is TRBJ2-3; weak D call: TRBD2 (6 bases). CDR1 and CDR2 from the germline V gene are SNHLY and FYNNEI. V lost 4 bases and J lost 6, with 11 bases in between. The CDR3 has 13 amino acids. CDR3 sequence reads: CASSVGGSDTQYF. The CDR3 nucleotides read TGTGCCAGCAGTGTCGGAGGGTCCGATACGCAGTATTTT.

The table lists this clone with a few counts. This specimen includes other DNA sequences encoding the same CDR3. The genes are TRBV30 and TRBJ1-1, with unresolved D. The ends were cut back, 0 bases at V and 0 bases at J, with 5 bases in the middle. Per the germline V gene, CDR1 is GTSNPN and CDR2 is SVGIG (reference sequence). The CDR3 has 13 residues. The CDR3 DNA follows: TGTGCCTGGAGTGTAAAGTTGAACACTGAAGCTTTCTTT. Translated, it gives CAWSVKLNTEAFF.